This is a list of T cell receptor beta chains from one sample in a study of cytomegalovirus exposure and HLA in healthy donors. Using immunoSEQ multiplex PCR, the repertoire was profiled, and TCRdb retains in-frame clones only, with some absent. The sample shows approximately 140,000 clones, 75% to 80% of them seen only once. Sequenced material: PBMCs. These receptors all stem from a man younger than 35 in good health and CMV-seronegative. CDR3s include the opening cysteine and the closing phenylalanine or tryptophan. Fields, in order: V gene, CDR3 length, J gene, CDR3 protein.

v_call: TRBV6-1
cdr3_length: 14
j_call: TRBJ2-2
cdr3_aa: CASSYGGLTGELFF

v_call: TRBV30
cdr3_length: 16
j_call: TRBJ2-2
cdr3_aa: CAWSDPGTGGLGELFF

v_call: TRBV27
cdr3_length: 16
j_call: TRBJ2-5
cdr3_aa: CASSLGGSGGQETQYF

v_call: TRBV19
cdr3_length: 15
j_call: TRBJ1-5
cdr3_aa: CASSISQTSNQPQHF

v_call: TRBV9
cdr3_length: 14
j_call: TRBJ2-7
cdr3_aa: CASSAGTGRNEQYF

v_call: TRBV18
cdr3_length: 15
j_call: TRBJ1-1
cdr3_aa: CASSPLNREGNEAFF

v_call: TRBV5-1
cdr3_length: 14
j_call: TRBJ2-5
cdr3_aa: CASSLTGIQETQYF

v_call: TRBV6-1
cdr3_length: 15
j_call: .
cdr3_aa: CASSLLIDYSYEQYF

v_call: TRBV12-5
cdr3_length: 15
j_call: TRBJ1-2
cdr3_aa: CASAYEGDYLYGYTF

v_call: TRBV7-9
cdr3_length: 12
j_call: TRBJ1-1
cdr3_aa: CASSLLNTEAFF

v_call: TRBV19
cdr3_length: 13
j_call: TRBJ2-1
cdr3_aa: CASSIVYDNEQFF

v_call: TRBV7-9
cdr3_length: 13
j_call: TRBJ1-2
cdr3_aa: CASSSGTSEGYTF

v_call: TRBV7-8
cdr3_length: 17
j_call: TRBJ1-2
cdr3_aa: CASSLLSGAGDNYGYTF

v_call: TRBV30
cdr3_length: 14
j_call: TRBJ2-5
cdr3_aa: CAWSVPATFGTQYF

v_call: TRBV5-4
cdr3_length: 14
j_call: TRBJ2-3
cdr3_aa: CASSFDGSGVTQYF

v_call: TRBV29-1
cdr3_length: 15
j_call: TRBJ1-1
cdr3_aa: CSVDSTQGAGTEAFF

v_call: TRBV11-2
cdr3_length: 16
j_call: TRBJ2-5
cdr3_aa: CASSPPGLASQETQYF

v_call: TRBV21-1
cdr3_length: 16
j_call: TRBJ1-2
cdr3_aa: CASPGQPWGFNYGYTF

v_call: TRBV6-1
cdr3_length: 13
j_call: TRBJ1-1
cdr3_aa: CASSERGQGWAFF

v_call: TRBV4-2
cdr3_length: 21
j_call: TRBJ2-3
cdr3_aa: CASSQDAFAGGSNPSTDTQYF

v_call: TRBV7-9
cdr3_length: 13
j_call: TRBJ2-1
cdr3_aa: CASSPRGNGEQFF

v_call: TRBV6-1
cdr3_length: 13
j_call: TRBJ1-2
cdr3_aa: CASIWEGANGYTF

v_call: TRBV4-2
cdr3_length: 16
j_call: TRBJ1-3
cdr3_aa: CASSPSGTPIGNTIYF

v_call: TRBV9
cdr3_length: 14
j_call: TRBJ2-1
cdr3_aa: CASSYGTSENEQFF

v_call: TRBV7-3
cdr3_length: 13
j_call: TRBJ2-1
cdr3_aa: CASSSGLGNEQFF

v_call: TRBV30
cdr3_length: 13
j_call: TRBJ1-1
cdr3_aa: CAWSRTGGTEAFF

v_call: TRBV25-1
cdr3_length: 15
j_call: TRBJ1-2
cdr3_aa: CASSAPSYSSGGYTF

v_call: TRBV2
cdr3_length: 17
j_call: TRBJ2-1
cdr3_aa: CASSPSLLKTANNEQFF

v_call: TRBV28
cdr3_length: 14
j_call: TRBJ2-7
cdr3_aa: CASSRSGSLNEQYF

v_call: TRBV2
cdr3_length: 13
j_call: TRBJ1-1
cdr3_aa: CASSEGEGTEAFF

v_call: TRBV7-8
cdr3_length: 13
j_call: TRBJ1-5
cdr3_aa: CASSFSTNQPQHF

v_call: TRBV2
cdr3_length: 15
j_call: TRBJ2-2
cdr3_aa: CATRTSGTVTGELFF

v_call: TRBV2
cdr3_length: 14
j_call: TRBJ2-5
cdr3_aa: CASSEAGRGETQYF

v_call: TRBV13
cdr3_length: 12
j_call: TRBJ2-1
cdr3_aa: CASSLNRGEQFF